Included here is one T cell receptor beta chain sequence, with context. Its antigen is undetermined. This sample stems from a study of shared clonotypes between healthy human individuals. Study findings and constraints: Among a handful of donors, 4.5% to 5.5% of naive CD4 clonotypes were found in common.

The CDR3 extends over 16 amino acids. The germline gives CDR1 SGDLS, CDR2 YYNGEE. The V gene end was trimmed by 3 bases and the J gene end by 8 bases; junction bases not matched to a gene: 6. In the naive CD8 group, cells lacked CD45RO and were positively selected for CCR7, so terminally differentiated effector memory CD45RA+ cells were left out. In the original workflow: There were no quality scores in the junction-only immunoSEQ sequences, so filtering differed. Assay used: immunoSEQ multiplex PCR; TCRdb lists only in-frame clones, some missing. That table gives V, J and clone size, and the DNA gave D and trimming. This sample yields some 2.1 million clones, of which about 93% are seen a single time; around 1.8% belongs to the top ten.

The genes are TRBV9 and TRBJ2-1, with TRBD2 matching 15 bases. The sequenced sample was naive CD8+ T cells from PBMCs. This TCR derives from a man aged 18-30 years in good health. Some clones in this sample may be carry-over from other donors' samples. The CDR3 sequence: CASSEGWTSGRDEQFF. The CDR3 coding sequence is TGTGCCAGCAGCGAGGGCTGGACTAGCGGGAGGGATGAGCAGTTCTTC.